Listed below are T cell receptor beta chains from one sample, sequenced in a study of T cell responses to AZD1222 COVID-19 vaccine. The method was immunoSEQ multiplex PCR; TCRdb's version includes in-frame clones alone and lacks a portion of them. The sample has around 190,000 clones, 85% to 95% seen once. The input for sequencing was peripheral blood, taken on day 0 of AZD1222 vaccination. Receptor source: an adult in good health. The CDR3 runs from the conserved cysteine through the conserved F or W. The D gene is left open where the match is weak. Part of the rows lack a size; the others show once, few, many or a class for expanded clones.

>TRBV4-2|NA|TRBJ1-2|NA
TGTGCCAGCAGCCAGGCCGGGACTCGATATAACTATGGCTACACCTTC
CASSQAGTRYNYGYTF
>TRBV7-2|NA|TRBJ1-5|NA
TGTGCCAGCAGCTTAGCAGGGGGCAATCAGCCCCAGCATTTT
CASSLAGGNQPQHF
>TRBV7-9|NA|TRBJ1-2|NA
TGTGCCAGCAGCTTAGGAGTTTCCGGTCCCTATGGCTACACCTTC
CASSLGVSGPYGYTF
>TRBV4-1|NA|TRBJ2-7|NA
TGCGCCAGCAGCCAAGATTTATCAGAACCCCACGAGCAGTACTTC
CASSQDLSEPHEQYF
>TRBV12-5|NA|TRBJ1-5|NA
TGTGCTAGTGGTTTGGTACAGGGAAATGATCAGCCCCAGCATTTT
CASGLVQGNDQPQHF
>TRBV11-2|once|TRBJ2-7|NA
TGTGCCAGCAGCTTATCCCCCGACAGGTCCTACGAGCAGTACTTC
CASSLSPDRSYEQYF
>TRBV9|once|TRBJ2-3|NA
TGTGCCAGCAGCGTAGCTGGAGATACGCAGTATTTT
CASSVAGDTQYF
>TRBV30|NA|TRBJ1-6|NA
TGTGCCTGGAACACTGGCCCGAGGGGAAGCCGTAATTCACCCCTCCACTTT
CAWNTGPRGSRNSPLHF
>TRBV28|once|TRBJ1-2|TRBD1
TGTGCCAGCAGCTCCCCGGGCAGGGGGCCCAACTATGGCTACACCTTC
CASSSPGRGPNYGYTF
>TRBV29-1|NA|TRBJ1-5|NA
TGCAGCGTTGGGGAAAATAGCAATCAGCCCCAGCATTTT
CSVGENSNQPQHF
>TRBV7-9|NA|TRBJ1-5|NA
TGTGCCAGCAGCTTAGTCCAAGATCAGCCCCAGCATTTT
CASSLVQDQPQHF
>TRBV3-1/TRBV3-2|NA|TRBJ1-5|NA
TGTGCCAGCTACAACACCGCTTTCCCCCAGCCCCAGCATTTT
CASYNTAFPQPQHF
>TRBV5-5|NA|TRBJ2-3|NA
TGTGCCAGCAGCTGGGGGGGACAGGCTAGCACAGATACGCAGTATTTT
CASSWGGQASTDTQYF
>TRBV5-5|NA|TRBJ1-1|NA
TGTGCCAGCAGCTTGGCCTCAGGGTGGGACACTGAAGCTTTCTTT
CASSLASGWDTEAFF
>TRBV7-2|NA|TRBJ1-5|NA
TGTGCCAGCAGCTTAGGCGGAGGGGGCAATCAGCCCCAGCATTTT
CASSLGGGGNQPQHF
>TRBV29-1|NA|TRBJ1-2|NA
TGCAGCGTTTCCCCAGGGACCAACTATGGCTACACCTTC
CSVSPGTNYGYTF
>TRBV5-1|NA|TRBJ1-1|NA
TGCGCCAGCAGCTTGACGGGGATGAACACTGAAGCTTTCTTT
CASSLTGMNTEAFF
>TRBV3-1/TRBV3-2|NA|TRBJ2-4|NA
TGTGCCAGCAGCCATCACAGGACCGACCCGAGGGAAAACATTCAGTACTTC
CASSHHRTDPRENIQYF
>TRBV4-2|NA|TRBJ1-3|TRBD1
TGTGCCAGCAGCCTTACAGGGGAGGGAAACACCATATATTTT
CASSLTGEGNTIYF
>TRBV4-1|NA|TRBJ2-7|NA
TGCGCCAGCAGCCAAGGGATCTCGAGATTCGACGAGCAGTACTTC
CASSQGISRFDEQYF
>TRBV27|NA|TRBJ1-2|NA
TGTGCCAGCAGGGATGACGGTTGGAAATCCTACACCTTC
CASRDDGWKSYTF
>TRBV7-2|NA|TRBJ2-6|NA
TGTGCCAGCAGCTCCAATCCTGGGGCCAACGTCCTGACTTTC
CASSSNPGANVLTF
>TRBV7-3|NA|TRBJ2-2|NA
TGTGCCAGCCGCCCGATCAACACCGGGGAGCTGTTTTTT
CASRPINTGELFF
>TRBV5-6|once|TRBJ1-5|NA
TGTGCCAGCAGCGAAAGATCCGGGTCTCGGGGGAATCAGCCCCAGCATTTT
CASSERSGSRGNQPQHF
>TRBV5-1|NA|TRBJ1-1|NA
TGCGCCAGCAGCTTTGACAGATTGAACACTGAAGCTTTCTTT
CASSFDRLNTEAFF
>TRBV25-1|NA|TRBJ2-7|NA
TGTGCCAGCAGTGTAGGGCAGGGGCAGTACTTC
CASSVGQGQYF
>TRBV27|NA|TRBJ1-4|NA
TGTGCCAGCGCTGGGGGAAATGAAAAACTGTTTTTT
CASAGGNEKLFF
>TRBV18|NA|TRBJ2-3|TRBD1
TGTGCCAGCTCACTAATGACAGGGGACACAGATACGCAGTATTTT
CASSLMTGDTDTQYF
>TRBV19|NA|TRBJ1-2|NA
TGTGCCAGTAGTCCGATGACAGATTCCTATGGCTACACCTTC
CASSPMTDSYGYTF
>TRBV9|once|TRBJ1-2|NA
TGTGCCAGCAGCGTAGGGTTCTATGGCTACACCTTC
CASSVGFYGYTF
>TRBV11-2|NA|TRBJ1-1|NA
TGTGCCGCTCAAGGCGGGGTGACTGAAGCTTTCTTT
CAAQGGVTEAFF
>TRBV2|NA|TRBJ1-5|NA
TGTGCCAGCAGTCCCTCAAGCAATCAGCCCCAGCATTTT
CASSPSSNQPQHF
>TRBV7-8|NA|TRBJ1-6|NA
TGTGCCAGCAGTTCTCTTAGTGGTTCACCCCTCCACTTT
CASSSLSGSPLHF
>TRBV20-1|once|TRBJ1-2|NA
TGCAGTGCTAGTGGTAGGACAATAAAGGCTAACTATGGCTACACCTTC
CSASGRTIKANYGYTF
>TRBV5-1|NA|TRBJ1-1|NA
TGCGCCAGCAGCGCCTACTCGAGGGGCACTGAAGCTTTCTTT
CASSAYSRGTEAFF
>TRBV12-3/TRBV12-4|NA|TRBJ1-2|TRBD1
TGTGCCAGCAGGCCACAGGGGAGGGATGGCTACACCTTC
CASRPQGRDGYTF
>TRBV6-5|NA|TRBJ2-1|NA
TGTGCCAGCAGTATATACGGGACAAATGAGCAGTTCTTC
CASSIYGTNEQFF
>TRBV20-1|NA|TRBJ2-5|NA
TGCAGTGCTCTTTTAGCGGAGACCCAGTACTTC
CSALLAETQYF
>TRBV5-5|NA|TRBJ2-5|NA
TGTGCCAGCAGCTTGGATCCGGGGGCGAGAAGTTACCAGTACTTC
CASSLDPGARSYQYF
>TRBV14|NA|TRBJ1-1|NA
TGTGCCAGCAGCCAAGATCCCCAGGGGAGGAACACTGAAGCTTTCTTT
CASSQDPQGRNTEAFF
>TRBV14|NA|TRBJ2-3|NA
TGTGCCAGCAGCCGCACAGATACGCAGTATTTT
CASSRTDTQYF
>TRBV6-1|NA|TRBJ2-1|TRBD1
TGTGCCAGCAGTGAACCGGGACAGGGAGTCAATGAGCAGTTCTTC
CASSEPGQGVNEQFF
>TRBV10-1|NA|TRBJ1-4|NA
TGCGCCAGCAGAACACCGGCAACTAATGAAAAACTGTTTTTT
CASRTPATNEKLFF
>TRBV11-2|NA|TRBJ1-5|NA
TGTGCCAGCAGCTCAAACCCCGGGCCCTTCAATCAGCCCCAGCATTTT
CASSSNPGPFNQPQHF